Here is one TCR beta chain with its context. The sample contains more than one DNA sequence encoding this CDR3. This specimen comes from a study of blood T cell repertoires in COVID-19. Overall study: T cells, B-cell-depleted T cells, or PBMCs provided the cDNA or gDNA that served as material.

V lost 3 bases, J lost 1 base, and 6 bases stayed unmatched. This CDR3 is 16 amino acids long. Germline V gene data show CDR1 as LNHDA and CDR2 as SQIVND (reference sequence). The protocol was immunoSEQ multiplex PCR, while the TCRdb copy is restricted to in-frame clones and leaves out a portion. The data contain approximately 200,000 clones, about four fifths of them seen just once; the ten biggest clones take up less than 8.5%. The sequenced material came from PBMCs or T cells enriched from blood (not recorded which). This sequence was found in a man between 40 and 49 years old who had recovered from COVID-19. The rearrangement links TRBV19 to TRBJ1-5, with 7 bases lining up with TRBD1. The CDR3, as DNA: TGTGCCAGTAGTATTGCTGACAGGGTGAGCAATCAGCCCCAGCATTTT. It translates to CASSIADRVSNQPQHF.